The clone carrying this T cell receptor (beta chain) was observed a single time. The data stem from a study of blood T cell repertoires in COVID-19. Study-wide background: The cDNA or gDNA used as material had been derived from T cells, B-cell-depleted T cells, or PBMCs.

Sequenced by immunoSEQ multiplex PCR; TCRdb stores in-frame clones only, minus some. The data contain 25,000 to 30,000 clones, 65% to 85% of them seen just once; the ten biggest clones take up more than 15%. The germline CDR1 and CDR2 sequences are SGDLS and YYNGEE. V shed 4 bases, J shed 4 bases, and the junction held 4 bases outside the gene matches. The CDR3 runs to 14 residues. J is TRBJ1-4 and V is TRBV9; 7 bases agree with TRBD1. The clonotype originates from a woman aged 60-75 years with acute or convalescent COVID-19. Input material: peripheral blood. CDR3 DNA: TGTGCCAGCAGCACGGGACAGTTTAATGAAAAACTGTTTTTT. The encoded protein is CASSTGQFNEKLFF.